These 31 T cell receptor beta chains came from one sample sequenced in a study of blood T cell repertoires in COVID-19. Produced via immunoSEQ multiplex PCR; TCRdb's table is partial and in-frame only. The data show more than 60,000 clones, 70% to 90% seen once. The sample comprised peripheral blood. All receptors derive from a human donor in a cohort sampled during active COVID-19.

The chain uses TRBV4-2 and TRBJ2-3; TRBD2 aligns across 12 bases. J lost 6 bases, V lost 0 bases, and 1 base had no gene match. CDR1 is LGHNA, CDR2 YNFKEQ, per germline. CDR3 size: 15 residues. The CDR3 nucleotides read TGTGCCAGCAGCCAAGAAGGACTAGCGGGGGATACGCAGTATTTT. Its translation: CASSQEGLAGDTQYF.

The rearrangement links TRBV2 to TRBJ2-3, with 11 bases fitting TRBD1. The CDR3 has 16 residues. Per the germline V gene, CDR1 is SNHLY and CDR2 is FYNNEI. Trimming at V came to 11 bases and at J to 1 base, leaving 11 bases not matched to a gene. This CDR3 reads CAGTLGQGAGTDTQYF. CDR3 bases: TGTGCCGGAACCCTTGGACAGGGGGCGGGCACAGATACGCAGTATTTT.

This clone was seen just once. The chain joins TRBV27 to TRBJ1-2; D remains unclear. This CDR3 is built from 17 residues. Trimming shortened V by 7 bases and J by 0 bases, and 21 bases separated the two germline ends. The V gene's germline CDR1 is MNHEY and CDR2 SMNVEV (reference sequence). CDR3 sequence: CASNTIVGRTTNYGYTF. CDR3 DNA sequence: TGTGCCAGCAATACAATTGTTGGTCGCACTACTAACTATGGCTACACCTTC.

The chain uses TRBV4-2 and TRBJ2-7, with D tentatively TRBD1 (5 bases). Germline CDR1 reads LGHNA; CDR2 reads YNFKEQ. Trimming left V 2 bases short and J 4 bases short, with 12 bases between. This CDR3 spans 14 amino acids. Written as DNA, the CDR3 is TGTGCCAGCAGCCAATCGCAGGGATGGTACGAGCAGTACTTC. As protein: CASSQSQGWYEQYF.

This chain connects TRBV5-5 to TRBJ1-6; D call uncertain. Trimming pared 4 bases from V and 8 bases from J, leaving 13 bases between. CDR3 size: 14 residues. Germline-derived CDR1 and CDR2 are SGHKS and YYEKEE (reference sequence). In DNA, the CDR3 is TGTGCCAGCAGCCCCCGGGTAGGAGATTCACCCCTCCACTTT. It encodes CASSPRVGDSPLHF.

The CDR3 nucleotides read TGTGCCAGCGGGAGAACCTCCTACGAGCAGTACTTC. This codes for CASGRTSYEQYF. The gene calls are TRBV9 and TRBJ2-7, with D possibly matching TRBD2 (5 bases). The CDR3 spans 12 residues. V lost 7 bases to trimming and J lost 0 bases, with 8 bases between them. Germline assignment: CDR1 SGDLS and CDR2 YYNGEE.

The chain carries TRBV7-2 and TRBJ2-2; 7 bases align to TRBD2. CDR1 is SGHTA, CDR2 FQGNSA, per germline. This CDR3 has 17 residues. V was clipped by 5 bases and J by 6 bases; unmatched bases: 15. The CDR3 coding sequence is TGTGCCAGCAGCCCGAGCCCTCTGGCGGGGGAGGCCGGGGAGCTGTTTTTT. Translation: CASSPSPLAGEAGELFF.

The CDR3 bases are TGTGCCAGCAAATTTAGGCTAGCGGGGGGTATCGGCACAGATACGCAGTATTTT. Encoded protein: CASKFRLAGGIGTDTQYF. The V and J genes are TRBV7-2 and TRBJ2-3, with TRBD2 matching over 11 bases. The V segment lost 7 bases and the J segment 1 base; nucleotides outside the gene matches: 13. Looked up from germline, CDR1 is SGHTA and CDR2 is FQGNSA. This CDR3 is 18 amino acids long.

This chain links TRBV10-1 with TRBJ1-6; D call uncertain. CDR1 WNHNN and CDR2 SYGVQD come from the germline V gene (reference sequence). This CDR3 spans 13 amino acids. Trimming removed 6 bases at V and 6 bases at J, with 9 bases between. The CDR3 spells CASSRTVNSPLHF. The DNA of the CDR3 is TGCGCCAGCAGCCGCACAGTTAATTCACCCCTCCACTTT.

The chain employs TRBV7-9 and TRBJ1-1, with 12 nucleotides matching TRBD1. Germline CDR1 reads SEHNR; CDR2 reads FQNEAQ (reference sequence). The J segment lost 6 bases and the V segment lost 4 bases, leaving 6 bases of the junction unmatched. The CDR3 is made up of 15 amino acids. This chain's CDR3 is CASSSRDRGLAEAFF. The CDR3 DNA follows: TGTGCCAGCAGCTCCCGGGACAGGGGGCTAGCTGAAGCTTTCTTT.

The rearrangement joins TRBV5-5 to TRBJ2-3, with 7 bases matching TRBD2. Trimming took 4 bases from V and 5 from J; bases not matched to a gene: 7. CDR3 length: 14 residues. Germline lookup yields CDR1 SGHKS and CDR2 YYEKEE (reference sequence). The CDR3 nucleotides read TGTGCCAGCAGCGCCGGACTAGTCGGAGATACGCAGTATTTT. This sequence encodes CASSAGLVGDTQYF.

The chain uses TRBV2 and TRBJ2-1; 10 positions match TRBD2. The V and J ends lost 5 bases and 6 bases, in that order; junction bases with no gene match: 7. From germline, CDR1 is SNHLY and CDR2 FYNNEI. The CDR3 extends over 15 amino acids. As DNA, the CDR3 is TGTGCCAGCAGTTTAGGGGCTAGCGGGGGCAATGAGCAGTTCTTC. Translation: CASSLGASGGNEQFF.

This rearrangement joins TRBV11-3 to TRBJ2-1, with 7 nucleotides matching TRBD2. The trim removed 2 bases at V and 9 bases at J, leaving 7 bases unmatched. This CDR3 comprises 14 residues. Germline V gene sequence: CDR1 SGHNT, CDR2 YENEEA. This CDR3 is CASSLTGLVGEQFF. DNA of the CDR3: TGTGCCAGCAGCTTAACTGGACTAGTCGGTGAGCAGTTCTTC. Full variable domain (missing parts from reference TRBV11-3 and TRBJ2-1): EAGVVQSPRYKIIEKKQPVAFWCNPISGHNTLYWYLQNLGQGPELLIRYENEEAVDDSQLPKDRFSAERLKGVDSTLKIQPAELGDSAVYLCASSLTGLVGEQFFGPGTRLTVL.

The chain uses TRBV4-3 and TRBJ1-1; perhaps TRBD1 as D (6 bases). CDR1 and CDR2 from the germline V gene are LGHNA and YSLEER. The CDR3 is 14 residues long. V was cut by 0 bases and J by 11 bases, with 16 bases left in between. This chain's CDR3 is CASSQDSWGRAAFF. CDR3 nucleotide sequence: TGCGCCAGCAGCCAAGATTCTTGGGGGCGTGCCGCTTTCTTT.

This clone is categorized as medium-sized. J is TRBJ2-2 and V is TRBV11-2, with D uncertain. Trimming removed 5 bases at V and 3 bases at J, with 7 bases between. CDR1 and CDR2 from the germline V gene are SGHAT and FQNNGV. This CDR3 comprises 13 residues. The CDR3: CASSPSYTGELFF. For the CDR3, the DNA is TGTGCCAGCAGCCCAAGCTACACCGGGGAGCTGTTTTTT.

The chain uses TRBV10-1 and TRBJ1-1, with unresolved D. The CDR3 consists of 13 residues. V gave up 9 bases and J gave up 3 bases, with 14 bases separating them. CDR1 and CDR2 (germline): WNHNN, SYGVQD (reference sequence). The CDR3 loop reads CASRALLDTEAFF. In DNA form, the CDR3 reads TGCGCCAGTAGAGCGTTGTTGGACACTGAAGCTTTCTTT.

The CDR3 DNA sequence: TGTGCCAGCAGCCGAGGCGGGGGGGCGAATGAGCAGTTCTTC. The encoded protein is CASSRGGGANEQFF. J is TRBJ2-1 and V is TRBV4-2; TRBD2 matches 9 bases. Germline CDR1 reads LGHNA; CDR2 reads YNFKEQ. This CDR3 comprises 14 residues. The V gene end was trimmed by 4 bases and the J gene end by 7 bases; junction bases not matched to a gene: 5.

This sequence joins TRBV6-2 or TRBV6-3 and TRBJ1-1; D is unclear. This CDR3 contains 13 residues. The V end lost 6 bases, the J end lost 0 bases, and 8 bases lay between the germline ends. Germline CDR1 MNHEY, CDR2 SVGEGT. DNA for the CDR3: TGTGCCAGCAGCAGAGAGATGAACACTGAAGCTTTCTTT. As protein: CASSREMNTEAFF.

V usage is TRBV5-4 and J usage is TRBJ2-3; D ambiguous. The CDR3 consists of 15 residues. The V and J ends lost 0 bases and 0 bases respectively, with 8 bases between them. Germline CDR1 SGHNT, CDR2 YYREEE (reference sequence). This CDR3 reads CASSLEATSTDTQYF. The CDR3 bases are TGTGCCAGCAGCTTGGAAGCAACTAGCACAGATACGCAGTATTTT.

V gene TRBV9 combines with J gene TRBJ2-2; no clear D. V gave up 4 bases and J gave up 7 bases, with 11 bases separating them. Germline-derived CDR1 and CDR2 are SGDLS and YYNGEE. This CDR3 contains 13 residues. CDR3 protein: CASSPDYSGELFF. The CDR3 DNA reads TGTGCCAGCAGCCCCGATTATAGCGGGGAGCTGTTTTTT.

The J gene is TRBJ1-1, the V gene TRBV7-9, with D unclear. CDR3 length: 13 residues. Germline assignment: CDR1 SEHNR and CDR2 FQNEAQ (reference sequence). Trimming removed 5 bases at V and 4 bases at J, with 11 bases between. DNA for the CDR3: TGTGCCAGCAGCCTAGTTCGGAGCACTGAAGCTTTCTTT. Encoded protein: CASSLVRSTEAFF.

The chain recombines TRBV7-3 with TRBJ2-3, with 8 bases identical to TRBD2. The CDR3 length is 15 residues. Per germline, CDR1 SGHTA and CDR2 FQGTGA. V was pared by 5 bases and J by 5 bases, with 9 bases of the junction left unmatched. The CDR3 protein is CASSPGGAGGDTQYF. The CDR3 DNA reads TGTGCCAGCAGCCCCGGCGGGGCGGGGGGAGATACGCAGTATTTT.

V is TRBV5-6 and J is TRBJ1-1; 7 nucleotides align to TRBD1. Germline V CDR1 and CDR2: SGHDT, YYEEEE. The CDR3 extends over 15 amino acids. V lost 4 bases, J lost 5 bases, and 11 bases stayed unmatched. This CDR3 reads CASSPQQGSGTEAFF. CDR3 in DNA: TGTGCCAGCAGCCCCCAACAGGGGTCGGGGACTGAAGCTTTCTTT.

J is TRBJ1-2 and V is TRBV9; possible D gene TRBD1, 5 bases. Between the trimmed V and J ends, which lost 1 base and 7 bases, there was a span of 17 bases. CDR1 and CDR2 (germline): SGDLS, YYNGEE. The CDR3 extends over 15 amino acids. CDR3 sequence (DNA): TGTGCCAGCAGCGTAACGGGGACTCCCTCGGGTGGCTACACCTTC. It encodes CASSVTGTPSGGYTF.

The rearrangement joins TRBV20-1 to TRBJ1-2, with a possible D match to TRBD1 (6 bases). There are 11 residues in the CDR3. Looked up from germline, CDR1 is DFQATT and CDR2 is SNEGSKA (reference sequence). Trimming pared 6 bases from V and 5 bases from J, leaving 10 bases between. The CDR3 loop is CSARTDYGYTF. Here the CDR3 DNA reads TGCAGTGCCAGGACAGATTATGGCTACACCTTC.

This chain connects TRBV10-1 to TRBJ1-3; D is perhaps TRBD1 (6 bases). CDR1 WNHNN and CDR2 SYGVQD come from the germline V gene (reference sequence). This CDR3 region has 14 residues. V gave up 6 bases and J gave up 3 bases, with 12 bases separating them. The CDR3, as DNA: TGCGCCAGCAGATCGGACAGAGATGGAAACACCATATATTTT. It specifies CASRSDRDGNTIYF.

V is TRBV19 and J is TRBJ2-7; 7 positions match TRBD1. This CDR3 has 15 amino acids. CDR1 is LNHDA and CDR2 is SQIVND in the germline V gene (reference sequence). J gave up 2 bases and V 4 bases, and 8 bases lay outside the gene matches. The CDR3 loop is CASSRGQESAYEQYF. CDR3 nucleotide sequence: TGTGCCAGTAGTAGAGGACAGGAAAGCGCCTACGAGCAGTACTTC.

This sequence joins TRBV10-3 and TRBJ1-2; 7 bases are shared with TRBD1. Germline CDR1 and CDR2: ENHRY and SYGVKD. V gave up 4 bases and J gave up 6 bases; unmatched junction bases: 8. The CDR3 runs 14 residues. The CDR3 reads CAISADREVDGYTF. CDR3 nucleotide sequence: TGTGCCATCAGTGCTGACAGGGAGGTAGATGGCTACACCTTC.

The chain is built from TRBV7-8 and TRBJ2-7, with 7 bases aligning to TRBD1. CDR3 size: 15 residues. Germline lookup yields CDR1 SGHVS and CDR2 FQNEAQ. With V trimmed by 5 bases and J by 2 bases, 9 bases remained unmatched. The CDR3 protein is CASSPYRDRTYEQYF. The DNA for the CDR3 is TGTGCCAGCAGCCCATACCGGGACAGAACCTACGAGCAGTACTTC.

CDR3: CSVALQASNYGYTF. DNA of the CDR3: TGCAGCGTTGCGCTCCAGGCTTCTAACTATGGCTACACCTTC. The gene calls are TRBV29-1 and TRBJ1-2, with no clear D. Trimming left V 4 bases short and J 0 bases short, with 12 bases between. The V gene's germline CDR1 is SQVTM and CDR2 ANQGSEA. CDR3 length: 14 residues.

This chain joins TRBV7-2 and TRBJ2-4; 8 bases are shared with TRBD1. Germline assignment: CDR1 SGHTA and CDR2 FQGNSA. CDR3 length: 15 residues. The V segment lost 6 bases and the J segment 3 bases; nucleotides outside the gene matches: 7. In DNA, the CDR3 is TGTGCCAGCAGTTGGGACAGGAGTATCAAAAACATTCAGTACTTC. Translating it yields CASSWDRSIKNIQYF. Complete variable domain (other parts from reference TRBV7-2 and TRBJ2-4): GAGVSQSPSNKVTEKGKDVELRCDPISGHTALYWYRQSLGQGLEFLIYFQGNSAPDKSGLPSDRFSAERTGGSVSTLTIQRTQQEDSAVYLCASSWDRSIKNIQYFGAGTRLSVL.